This T cell receptor (beta chain) was identified during a study of cytomegalovirus exposure and HLA in healthy donors. The PCR employed 60 Vbeta primers together with 13 Jbeta primers. Libraries were prepared by immunoSEQ multiplex PCR; TCRdb keeps only in-frame clonotypes and omits some of them. This sample has approximately 150,000 clones, with roughly 70% found just once. Germline lookup yields CDR1 WSHSY and CDR2 SAAADI. V was pared by 1 base and J by 7 bases, with 7 bases of the junction left unmatched. The length of the CDR3 is 15 residues. This clone has a handful of counts. This receptor was obtained from a man aged 25 to 40 in good health and CMV-seropositive. The chain has TRBV10-2 and TRBJ2-5; 9 nucleotides match TRBD2. Sequenced material: PBMCs. The CDR3 loop is CASSEFTSGQATQYF. CDR3 bases: TGCGCCAGCAGTGAGTTTACTAGCGGGCAGGCGACCCAGTACTTC.